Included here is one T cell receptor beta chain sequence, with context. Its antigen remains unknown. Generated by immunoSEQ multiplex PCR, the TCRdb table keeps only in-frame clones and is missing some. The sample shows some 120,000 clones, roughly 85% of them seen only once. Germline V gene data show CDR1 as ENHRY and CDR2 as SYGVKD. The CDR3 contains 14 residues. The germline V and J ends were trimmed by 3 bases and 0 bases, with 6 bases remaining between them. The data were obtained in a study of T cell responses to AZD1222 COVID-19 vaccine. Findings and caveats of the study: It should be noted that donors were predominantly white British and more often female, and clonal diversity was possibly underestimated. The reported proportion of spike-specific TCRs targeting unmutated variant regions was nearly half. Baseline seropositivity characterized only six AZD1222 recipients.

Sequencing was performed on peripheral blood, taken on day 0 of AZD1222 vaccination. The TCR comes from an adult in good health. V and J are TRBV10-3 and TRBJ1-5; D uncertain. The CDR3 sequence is CAISDGYSNQPQHF. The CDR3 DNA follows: TGTGCCATCAGTGATGGATATAGCAATCAGCCCCAGCATTTT.